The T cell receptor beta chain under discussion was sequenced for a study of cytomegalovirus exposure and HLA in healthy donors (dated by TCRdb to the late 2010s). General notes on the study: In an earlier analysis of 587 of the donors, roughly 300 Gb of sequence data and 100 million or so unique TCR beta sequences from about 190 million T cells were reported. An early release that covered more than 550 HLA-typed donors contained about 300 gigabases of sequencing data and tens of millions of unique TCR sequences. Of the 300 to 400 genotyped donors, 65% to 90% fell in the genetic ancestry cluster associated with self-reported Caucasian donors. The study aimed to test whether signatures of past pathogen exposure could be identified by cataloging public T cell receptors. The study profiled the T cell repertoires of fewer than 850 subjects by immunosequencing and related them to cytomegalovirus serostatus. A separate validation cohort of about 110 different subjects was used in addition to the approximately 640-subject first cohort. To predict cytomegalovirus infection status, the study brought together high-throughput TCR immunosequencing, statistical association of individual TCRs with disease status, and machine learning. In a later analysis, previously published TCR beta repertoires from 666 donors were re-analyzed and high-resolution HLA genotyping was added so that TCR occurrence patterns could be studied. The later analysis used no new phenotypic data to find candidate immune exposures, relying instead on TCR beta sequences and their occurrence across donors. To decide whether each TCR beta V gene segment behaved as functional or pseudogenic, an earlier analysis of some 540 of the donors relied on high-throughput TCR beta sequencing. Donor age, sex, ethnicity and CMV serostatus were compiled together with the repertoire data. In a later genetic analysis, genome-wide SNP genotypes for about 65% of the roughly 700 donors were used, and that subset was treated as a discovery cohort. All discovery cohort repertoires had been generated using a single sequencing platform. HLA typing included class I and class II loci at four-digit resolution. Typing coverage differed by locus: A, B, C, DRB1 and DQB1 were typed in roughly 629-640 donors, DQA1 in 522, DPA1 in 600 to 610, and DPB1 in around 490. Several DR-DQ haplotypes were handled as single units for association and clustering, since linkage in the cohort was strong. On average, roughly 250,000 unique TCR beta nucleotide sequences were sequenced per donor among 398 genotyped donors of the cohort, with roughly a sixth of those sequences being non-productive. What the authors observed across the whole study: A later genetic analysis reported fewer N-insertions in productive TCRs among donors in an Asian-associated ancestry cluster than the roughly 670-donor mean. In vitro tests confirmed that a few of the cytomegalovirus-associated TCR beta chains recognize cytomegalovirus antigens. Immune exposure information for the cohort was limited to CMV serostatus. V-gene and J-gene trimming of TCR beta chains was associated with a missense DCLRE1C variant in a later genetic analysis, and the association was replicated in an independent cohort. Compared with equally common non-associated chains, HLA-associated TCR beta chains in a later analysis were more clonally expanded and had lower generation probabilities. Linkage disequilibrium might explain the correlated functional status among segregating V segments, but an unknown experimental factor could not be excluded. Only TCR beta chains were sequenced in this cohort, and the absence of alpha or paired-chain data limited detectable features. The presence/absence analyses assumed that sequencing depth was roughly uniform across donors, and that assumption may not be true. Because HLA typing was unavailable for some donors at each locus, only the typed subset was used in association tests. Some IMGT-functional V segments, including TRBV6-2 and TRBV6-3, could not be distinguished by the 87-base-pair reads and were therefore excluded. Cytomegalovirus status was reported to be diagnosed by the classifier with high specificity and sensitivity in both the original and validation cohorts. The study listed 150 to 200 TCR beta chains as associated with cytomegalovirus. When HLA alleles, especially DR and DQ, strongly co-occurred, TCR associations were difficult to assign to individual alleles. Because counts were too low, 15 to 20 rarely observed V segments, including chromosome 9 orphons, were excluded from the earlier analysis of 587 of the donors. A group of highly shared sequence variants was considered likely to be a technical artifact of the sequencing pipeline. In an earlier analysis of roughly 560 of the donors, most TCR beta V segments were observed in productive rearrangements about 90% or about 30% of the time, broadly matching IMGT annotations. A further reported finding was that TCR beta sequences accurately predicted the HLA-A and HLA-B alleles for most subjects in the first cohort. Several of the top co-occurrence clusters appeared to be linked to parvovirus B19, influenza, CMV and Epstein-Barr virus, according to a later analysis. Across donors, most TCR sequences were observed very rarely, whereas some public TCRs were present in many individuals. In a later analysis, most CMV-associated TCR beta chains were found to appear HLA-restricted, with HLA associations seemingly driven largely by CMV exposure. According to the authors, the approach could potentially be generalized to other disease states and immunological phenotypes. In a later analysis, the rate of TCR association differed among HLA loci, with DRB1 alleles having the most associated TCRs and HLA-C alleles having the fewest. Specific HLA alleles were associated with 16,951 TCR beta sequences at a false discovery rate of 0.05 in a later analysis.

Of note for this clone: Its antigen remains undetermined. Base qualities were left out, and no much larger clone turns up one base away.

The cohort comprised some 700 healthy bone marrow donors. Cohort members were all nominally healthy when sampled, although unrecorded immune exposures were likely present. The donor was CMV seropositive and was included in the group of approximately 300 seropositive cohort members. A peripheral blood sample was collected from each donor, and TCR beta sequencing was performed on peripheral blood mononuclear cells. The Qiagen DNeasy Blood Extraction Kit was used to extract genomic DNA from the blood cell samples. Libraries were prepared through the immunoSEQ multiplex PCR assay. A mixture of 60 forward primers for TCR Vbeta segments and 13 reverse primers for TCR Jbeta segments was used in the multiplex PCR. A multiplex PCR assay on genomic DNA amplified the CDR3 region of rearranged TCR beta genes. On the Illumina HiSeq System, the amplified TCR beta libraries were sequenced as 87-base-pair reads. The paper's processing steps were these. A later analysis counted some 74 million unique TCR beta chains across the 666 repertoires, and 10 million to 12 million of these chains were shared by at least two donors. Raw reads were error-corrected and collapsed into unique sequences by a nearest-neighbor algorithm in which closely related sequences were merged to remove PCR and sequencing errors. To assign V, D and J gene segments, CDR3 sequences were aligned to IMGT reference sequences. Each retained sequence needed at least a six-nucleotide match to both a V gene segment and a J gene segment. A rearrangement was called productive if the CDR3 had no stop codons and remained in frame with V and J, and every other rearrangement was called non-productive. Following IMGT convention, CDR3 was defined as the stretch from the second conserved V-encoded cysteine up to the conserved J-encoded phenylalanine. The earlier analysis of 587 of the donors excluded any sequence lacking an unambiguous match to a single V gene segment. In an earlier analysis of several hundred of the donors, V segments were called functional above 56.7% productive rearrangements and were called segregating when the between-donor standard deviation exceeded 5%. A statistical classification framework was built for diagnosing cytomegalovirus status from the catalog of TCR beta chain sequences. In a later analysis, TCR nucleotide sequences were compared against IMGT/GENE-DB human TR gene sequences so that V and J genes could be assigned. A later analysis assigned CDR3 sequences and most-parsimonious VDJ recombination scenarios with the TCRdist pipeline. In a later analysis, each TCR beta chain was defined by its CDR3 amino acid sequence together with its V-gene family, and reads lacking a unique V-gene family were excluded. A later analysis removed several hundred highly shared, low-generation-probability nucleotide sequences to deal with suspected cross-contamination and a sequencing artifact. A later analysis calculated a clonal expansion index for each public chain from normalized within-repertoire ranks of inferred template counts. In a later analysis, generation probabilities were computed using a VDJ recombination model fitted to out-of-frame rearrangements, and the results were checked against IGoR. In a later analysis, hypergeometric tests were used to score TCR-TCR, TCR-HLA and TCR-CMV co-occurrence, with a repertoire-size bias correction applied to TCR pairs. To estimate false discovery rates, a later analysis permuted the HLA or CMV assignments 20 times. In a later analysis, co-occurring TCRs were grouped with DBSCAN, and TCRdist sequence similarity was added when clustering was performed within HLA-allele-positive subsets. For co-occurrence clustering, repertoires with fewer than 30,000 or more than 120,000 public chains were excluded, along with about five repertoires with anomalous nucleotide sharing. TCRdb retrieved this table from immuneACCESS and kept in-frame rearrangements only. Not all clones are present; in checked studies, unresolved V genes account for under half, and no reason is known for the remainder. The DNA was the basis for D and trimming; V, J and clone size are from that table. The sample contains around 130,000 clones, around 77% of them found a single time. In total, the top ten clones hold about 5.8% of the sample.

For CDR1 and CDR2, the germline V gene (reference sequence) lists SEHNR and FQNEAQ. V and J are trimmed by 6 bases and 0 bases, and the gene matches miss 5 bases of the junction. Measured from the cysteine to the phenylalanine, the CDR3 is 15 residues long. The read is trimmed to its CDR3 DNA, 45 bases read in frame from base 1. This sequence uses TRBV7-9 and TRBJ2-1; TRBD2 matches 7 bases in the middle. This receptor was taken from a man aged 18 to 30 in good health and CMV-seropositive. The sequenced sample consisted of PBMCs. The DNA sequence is TGTGCCAGCAGACTGAGCGGGGACTCCTACAATGAGCAGTTCTTC. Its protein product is CASRLSGDSYNEQFF.